The clone carrying this TCR beta chain has only a few counts. The antigen remains unidentified. A junction boundary mismatches the germline segment, possibly from a read error. This sample was included in a study of beta chain features in type 1 diabetes. Study summary: In age, gender and cell yields, patients were similar to healthy donors.

From germline, CDR1 is KGHSH and CDR2 LQKENI. This CDR3 spans 13 amino acids. Per donor, one heparinised blood draw averaged about 116 mL. Every bit of the isolated RNA underwent reverse transcription, so sequencing read expressed TCRB transcripts. The assay was immunoSEQ multiplex PCR, and TCRdb's table has in-frame clones only and misses some. The sample shows about 220,000 clones, roughly 10% of them seen only once. Study-wide points: The naive, central memory and Treg TCRB repertoires of patients appeared to be more similar to one another than those of healthy donors. Insertions at VDJ junctions were less frequent in type 1 diabetes patients. These patients also deleted more nucleotides at the same junctions.

This receptor was obtained from a man younger than 35 in good health. The chain uses TRBV18 and TRBJ2-1; D uncertain. The sample comprised central memory CD4+ T cells from blood. The CDR3 here is CASSPPVSDEQFF. The CDR3 coding sequence is TGTGCCAGCTCGCCACCAGTTTCGGATGAGCAGTTCTTC.